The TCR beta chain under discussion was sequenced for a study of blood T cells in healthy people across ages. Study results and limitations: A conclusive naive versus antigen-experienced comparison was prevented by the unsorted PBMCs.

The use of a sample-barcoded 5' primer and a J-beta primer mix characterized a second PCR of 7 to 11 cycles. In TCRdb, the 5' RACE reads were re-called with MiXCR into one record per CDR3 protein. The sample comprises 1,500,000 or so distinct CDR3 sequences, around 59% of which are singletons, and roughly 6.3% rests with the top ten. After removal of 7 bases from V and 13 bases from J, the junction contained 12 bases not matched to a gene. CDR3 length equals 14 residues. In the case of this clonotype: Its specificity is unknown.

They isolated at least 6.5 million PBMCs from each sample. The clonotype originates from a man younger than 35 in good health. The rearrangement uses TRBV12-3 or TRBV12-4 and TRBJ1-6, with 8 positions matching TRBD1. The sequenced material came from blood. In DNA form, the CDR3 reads TGTGCCAGCACCTACCGGGACAGGCTTTCGCCCCTCCACTTT. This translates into CASTYRDRLSPLHF.